The source of this TCR beta chain is a study of T cells in Graves' hyperthyroidism and ophthalmopathy. Deletions cut 5 bases from V and 4 bases from J, with 24 bases between. Per germline, CDR1 MNHNS and CDR2 SASEGT. The CDR3 extends over 18 amino acids. TCR beta CDR3 sequences were amplified from RNA transcripts. A first-round RT-PCR of the TCR CDR3 used the HTBI primer set. TCRdb reprocessed the multiplex PCR reads with MiXCR, giving one entry per CDR3 protein. The repertoire includes over 700,000 distinct CDR3 sequences, roughly 20% of them detected once, and over 15% sits in the top ten. The genes are TRBV6-1 and TRBJ1-5; D is unclear. The clonotype comes from a woman aged 50 to 65 with Graves' hyperthyroidism that later progressed to Graves' ophthalmopathy. Sequenced input: blood. The CDR3 spells CASSPTSHSGVGNQPQHF. In DNA form, the CDR3 reads TGTGCCAGCAGTCCCACCAGCCATTCTGGGGTGGGGAATCAGCCCCAGCATTTT.